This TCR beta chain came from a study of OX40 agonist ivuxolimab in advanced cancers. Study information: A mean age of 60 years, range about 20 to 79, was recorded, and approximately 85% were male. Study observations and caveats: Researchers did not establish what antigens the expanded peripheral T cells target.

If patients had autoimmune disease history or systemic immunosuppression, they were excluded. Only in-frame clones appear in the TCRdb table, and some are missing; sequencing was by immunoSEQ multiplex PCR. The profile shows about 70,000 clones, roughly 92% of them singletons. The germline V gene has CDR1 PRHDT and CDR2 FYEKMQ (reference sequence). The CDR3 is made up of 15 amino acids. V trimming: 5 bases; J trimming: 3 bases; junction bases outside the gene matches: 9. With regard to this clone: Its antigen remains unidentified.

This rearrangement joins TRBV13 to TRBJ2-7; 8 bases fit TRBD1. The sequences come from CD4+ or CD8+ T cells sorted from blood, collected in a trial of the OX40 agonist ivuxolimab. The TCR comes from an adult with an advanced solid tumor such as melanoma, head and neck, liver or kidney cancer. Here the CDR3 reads CASSPRTGPFYEQYF. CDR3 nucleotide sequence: TGTGCCAGCAGCCCCAGGACAGGGCCCTTCTACGAGCAGTACTTC.